This T cell receptor beta chain stems from a study of OX40 agonist ivuxolimab in advanced cancers. Regarding the research as a whole: Ivuxolimab was an agonistic, fully human IgG2 monoclonal antibody directed against OX40 (CD134), a costimulatory receptor. The monotherapy dose-escalation portion (N ≈ 55 patients) of the phase I ivuxolimab trial is reported in the paper. In the dose-escalation cohort, around four fifths of patients were male, and the mean age was roughly 60 years with a range of about 23 to 79. Intravenous ivuxolimab was administered to patients every 2 weeks at six dose levels: 0.01, 0.1, 0.3, 1.5, 3 and 10 mg/kg. Patients were allowed to have had prior anti-PD-1, anti-PD-L1 or anti-CTLA-4 therapy, and around 40% of the dose-escalation patients had previously received checkpoint inhibitors. Peripheral TCRbeta sequencing was intended to test whether TCR sequence diversity was altered and clonal T-cell expansion was caused by ivuxolimab. Of the approximately 50 patients in dose escalation, 19 had hepatocellular carcinoma, about 15 had melanoma, 9 had renal cell carcinoma and 9 had head and neck cancer. Partial responses occurred in three dose-escalation patients: two with cutaneous melanoma and one with hepatocellular carcinoma. The paper as a whole reports these results and caveats: Low levels of normalized T-cell clonal expansion were also seen in some patients who did not respond. Clonal expansion of both CD4+ and CD8+ blood T cells was observed from baseline to week 6 at doses 0.1 to 3.0 mg/kg. Partial responders in the 0.1-3.0 mg/kg groups had among the lowest normalized peripheral clonal expansion, especially among CD8+ T cells. The antigen specificity of the peripheral T cells that underwent clonal expansion was not determined. On average, CD8+ T cells showed more expanded clones than CD4+ T cells after ivuxolimab.

To sequence the TCRbeta CDR3 region, genomic DNA was isolated from the sorted cells. TCRbeta CDR3 regions were sequenced using the immunoSEQ Assay. The clones in this table, taken by TCRdb from immuneACCESS, are in-frame only. Not every clone is retained; where verified, under half of the shortfall comes from an unresolved V gene, and the cause of the rest is unknown. In all, the sample holds about 73,000 clones, and about nine tenths of those were seen once. Roughly 9.8% of the sample rests with the top ten. On this clone itself: Its antigen remains undetermined. Per-base quality was not reported, and no clone a single base away is much larger than it.

Patients with autoimmune disease history or receiving systemic immunosuppression were excluded from the trial. Peripheral blood for TCR sequencing was drawn from every dose cohort at baseline, at cycle 4 day 1 and at cycle 7 day 1. The samples were taken from a phase I, first-in-human, multicenter, open-label dose-escalation trial of ivuxolimab. Adults with locally advanced or metastatic head and neck squamous cell, hepatocellular, melanoma or renal cell carcinoma were enrolled in the trial. Before TCR sequencing, CD4+ T cells and CD8+ T cells were sorted from peripheral blood as separate populations. The germline V gene supplies CDR1 ENHRY and CDR2 SYGVKD. The cysteine opens and the phenylalanine closes a CDR3 of 14 amino acids. Only the CDR3 part of the read is kept: 42 bases, read in frame from the first base. V loses 10 bases, J loses 3 bases, and the germline ends lie 19 bases apart.

The chain links TRBV10-3 with TRBJ2-7; the D gene identity is not certain. The material was CD4+ or CD8+ T cells sorted from blood, obtained in a trial of the OX40 agonist ivuxolimab. The sequence came from an adult with an advanced solid tumor such as melanoma, head and neck, liver or kidney cancer. This receptor has the CDR3 CATRPVGNVYEQYF. The bases are TGTGCCACCCGCCCGGTGGGCAACGTCTACGAGCAGTACTTC.